This TCR beta chain was sequenced in a study of cytomegalovirus exposure and HLA in healthy donors. The study's findings and limits: A missense DCLRE1C variant was associated with V- and J-gene trimming of TCR beta chains in a later analysis, and an independent cohort replicated the association. Highly shared variants forming one cluster were likely a sequencing artifact. The study flagged around 160 TCR beta chains as cytomegalovirus-associated.

Researchers ran the PCR with 60 Vbeta and 13 Jbeta primers. Method: immunoSEQ multiplex PCR; TCRdb's copy keeps in-frame clones and lacks some. The sample has roughly 240,000 clones, about three quarters seen once. Concerning this clone: The antigen is not known.

This TCR came from a boy aged 5-17 years in good health and CMV-seronegative. Sequencing was done on a sample of PBMCs.

The CDR3 spells CASRGTGNQPQHF. The CDR3 DNA follows: TGTGCCAGCAGGGGGACAGGGAATCAGCCCCAGCATTTT. The rearrangement joins TRBV2 to TRBJ1-5; 9 positions agree with TRBD1. Germline CDR1 is SNHLY and CDR2 is FYNNEI. The CDR3 spans 13 residues. Losses at the gene ends were 6 bases for V and 4 bases for J; bases not matched to a gene: 1.